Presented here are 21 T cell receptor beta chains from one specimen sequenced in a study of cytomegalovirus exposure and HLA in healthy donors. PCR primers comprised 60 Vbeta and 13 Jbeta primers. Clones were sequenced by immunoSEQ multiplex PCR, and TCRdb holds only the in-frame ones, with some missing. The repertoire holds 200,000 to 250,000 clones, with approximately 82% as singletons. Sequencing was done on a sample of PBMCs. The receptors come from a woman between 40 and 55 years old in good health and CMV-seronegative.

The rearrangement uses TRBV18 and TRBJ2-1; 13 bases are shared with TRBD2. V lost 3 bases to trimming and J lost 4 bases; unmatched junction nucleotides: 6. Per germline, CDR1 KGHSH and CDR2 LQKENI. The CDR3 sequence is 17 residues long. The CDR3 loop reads CASSPSGTSGAYNEQFF. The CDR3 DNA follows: TGTGCCAGCTCACCGTCAGGGACTAGCGGGGCTTACAATGAGCAGTTCTTC.

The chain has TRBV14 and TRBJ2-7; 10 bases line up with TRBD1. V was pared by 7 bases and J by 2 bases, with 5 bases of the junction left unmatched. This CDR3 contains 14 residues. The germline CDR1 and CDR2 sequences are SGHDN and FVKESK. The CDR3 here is CASTGQGPTYEQYF. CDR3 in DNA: TGTGCCAGCACGGGACAGGGGCCCACCTACGAGCAGTACTTC.

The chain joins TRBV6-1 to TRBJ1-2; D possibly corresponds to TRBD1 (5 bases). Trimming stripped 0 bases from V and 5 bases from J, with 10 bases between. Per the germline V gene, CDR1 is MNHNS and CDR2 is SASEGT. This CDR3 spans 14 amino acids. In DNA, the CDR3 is TGTGCCAGCAGTGAAGCCCCAGGGATGTATGGCTACACCTTC. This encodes CASSEAPGMYGYTF.

CDR3 residues: CASSVYSGGATDTQYF. The CDR3 DNA reads as TGTGCCAGCAGCGTATATAGCGGGGGCGCCACAGATACGCAGTATTTT. This chain joins TRBV7-6 and TRBJ2-3, with TRBD2 matching over 9 bases. V lost 5 bases and J lost 2; bases outside the gene matches: 8. Germline V gene lookup returns CDR1 SGHVS and CDR2 FNYEAQ. The CDR3 is 16 residues long.

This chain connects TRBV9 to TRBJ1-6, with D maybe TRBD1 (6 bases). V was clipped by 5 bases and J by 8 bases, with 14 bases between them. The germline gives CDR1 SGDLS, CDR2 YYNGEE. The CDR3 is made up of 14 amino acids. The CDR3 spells CASSVAGVDSPLHF. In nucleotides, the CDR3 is TGTGCCAGCAGTGTTGCAGGGGTCGATTCACCCCTCCACTTT.

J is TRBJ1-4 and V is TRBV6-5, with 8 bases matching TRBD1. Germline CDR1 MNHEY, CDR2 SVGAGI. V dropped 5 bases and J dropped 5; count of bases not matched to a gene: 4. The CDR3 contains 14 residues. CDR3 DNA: TGTGCCAGCAGTGCGGACAGGGTGAATGAAAAACTGTTTTTT. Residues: CASSADRVNEKLFF.

The CDR3 DNA sequence: TGTGCCAGCAGCGTAGGCAACAGGGGCACTGGAGAGCAGTACTTC. Translation gives CASSVGNRGTGEQYF. The gene calls are TRBV9 and TRBJ2-7; TRBD1 aligns across 7 bases. Germline loops: CDR1 SGDLS, CDR2 YYNGEE. Trimming at V came to 0 bases and at J to 7 bases, leaving 10 bases not matched to a gene. The length of the CDR3 is 15 residues.

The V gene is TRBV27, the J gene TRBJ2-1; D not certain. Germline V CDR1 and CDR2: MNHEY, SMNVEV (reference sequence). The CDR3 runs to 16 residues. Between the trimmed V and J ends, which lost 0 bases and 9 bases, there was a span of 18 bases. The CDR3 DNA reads TGTGCCAGCAGTTTATCCGGCGACCGGGTCACAATTGAGCAGTTCTTC. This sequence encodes CASSLSGDRVTIEQFF.

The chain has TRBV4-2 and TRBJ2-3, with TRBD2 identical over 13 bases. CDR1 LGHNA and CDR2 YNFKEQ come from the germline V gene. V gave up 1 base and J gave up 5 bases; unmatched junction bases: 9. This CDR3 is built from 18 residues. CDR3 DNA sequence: TGTGCCAGCAGCCAAGGGAGAGGAACTAGCGGGAGGGAAGATACGCAGTATTTT. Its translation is CASSQGRGTSGREDTQYF.

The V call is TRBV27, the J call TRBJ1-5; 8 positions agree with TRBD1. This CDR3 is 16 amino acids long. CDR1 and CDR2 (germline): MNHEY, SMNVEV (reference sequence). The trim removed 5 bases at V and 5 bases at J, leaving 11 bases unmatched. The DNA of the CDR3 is TGTGCCAGCAGTACCCAGTGGACAGGGTTCGATCAGCCCCAGCATTTT. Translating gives CASSTQWTGFDQPQHF.

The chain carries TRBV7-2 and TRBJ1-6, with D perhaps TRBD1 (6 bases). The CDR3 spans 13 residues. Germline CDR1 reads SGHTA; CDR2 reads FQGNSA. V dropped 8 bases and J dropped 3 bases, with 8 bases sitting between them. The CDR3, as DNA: TGTGCCAGCCGACAGGACTATAATTCACCCCTCCACTTT. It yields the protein CASRQDYNSPLHF.

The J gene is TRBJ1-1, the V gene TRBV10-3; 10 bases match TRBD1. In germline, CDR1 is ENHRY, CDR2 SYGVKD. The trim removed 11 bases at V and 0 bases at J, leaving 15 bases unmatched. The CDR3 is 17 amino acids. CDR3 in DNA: TGTGCCGTAGACAGGGGGCTCCACCCCCCTTTGAACACTGAAGCTTTCTTT. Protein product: CAVDRGLHPPLNTEAFF.

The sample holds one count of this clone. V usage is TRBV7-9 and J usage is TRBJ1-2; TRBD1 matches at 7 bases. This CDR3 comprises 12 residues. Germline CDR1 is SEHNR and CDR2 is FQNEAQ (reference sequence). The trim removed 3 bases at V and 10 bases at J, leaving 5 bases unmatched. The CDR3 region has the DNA TGTGCCAGCAGCTTCAACAGGGGTTTCTACACCTTC. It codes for CASSFNRGFYTF.

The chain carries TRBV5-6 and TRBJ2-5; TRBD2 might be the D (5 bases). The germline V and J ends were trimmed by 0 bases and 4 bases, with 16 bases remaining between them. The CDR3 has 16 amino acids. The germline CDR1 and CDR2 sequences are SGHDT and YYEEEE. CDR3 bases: TGTGCCAGCAGCTTGGGAGGGTCCACCTTGGGAGAGACCCAGTACTTC. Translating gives CASSLGGSTLGETQYF. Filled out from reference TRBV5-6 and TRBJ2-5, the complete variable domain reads DAGVTQSPTHLIKTRGQQVTLRCSPKSGHDTVSWYQQALGQGPQFIFQYYEEEERQRGNFPDRFSGHQFPNYSSELNVNALLLGDSALYLCASSLGGSTLGETQYFGPGTRLLVL.

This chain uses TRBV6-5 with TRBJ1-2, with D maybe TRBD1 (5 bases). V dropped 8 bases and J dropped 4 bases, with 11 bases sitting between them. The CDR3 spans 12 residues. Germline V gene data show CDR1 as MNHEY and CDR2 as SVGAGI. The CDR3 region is CASLDTTYGYTF. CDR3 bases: TGTGCCAGCCTGGACACCACCTATGGCTACACCTTC.

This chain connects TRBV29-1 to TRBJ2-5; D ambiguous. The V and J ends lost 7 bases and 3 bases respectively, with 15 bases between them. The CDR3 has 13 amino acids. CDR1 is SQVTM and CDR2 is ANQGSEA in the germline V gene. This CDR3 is CSGVVVSKETQYF. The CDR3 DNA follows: TGCAGCGGCGTCGTGGTTTCTAAAGAGACCCAGTACTTC.

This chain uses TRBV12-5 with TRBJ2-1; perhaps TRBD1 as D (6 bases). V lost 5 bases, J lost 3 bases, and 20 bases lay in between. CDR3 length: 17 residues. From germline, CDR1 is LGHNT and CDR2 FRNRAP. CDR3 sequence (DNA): TGTGCTAGTGGTCCAGACCTTTCAGGGGTTAGCTACAATGAGCAGTTCTTC. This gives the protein CASGPDLSGVSYNEQFF. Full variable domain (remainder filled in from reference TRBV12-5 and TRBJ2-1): DARVTQTPRHKVTEMGQEVTMRCQPILGHNTVFWYRQTMMQGLELLAYFRNRAPLDDSGMPKDRFSAEMPDATLATLKIQPSEPRDSAVYFCASGPDLSGVSYNEQFFGPGTRLTVL.

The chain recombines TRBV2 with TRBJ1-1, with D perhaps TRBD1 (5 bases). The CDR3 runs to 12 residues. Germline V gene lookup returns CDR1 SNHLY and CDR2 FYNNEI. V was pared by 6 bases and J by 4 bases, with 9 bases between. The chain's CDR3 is CASSREGTEAFF. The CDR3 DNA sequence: TGTGCCAGCAGCAGGGAAGGCACTGAAGCTTTCTTT.

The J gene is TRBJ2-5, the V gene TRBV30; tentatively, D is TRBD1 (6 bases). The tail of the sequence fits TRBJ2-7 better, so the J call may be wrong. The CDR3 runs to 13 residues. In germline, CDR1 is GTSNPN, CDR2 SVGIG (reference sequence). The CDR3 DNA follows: TGTGCCTGGAGTCCGGGACATCCCTACGAGCAGTACTTC. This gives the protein CAWSPGHPYEQYF.

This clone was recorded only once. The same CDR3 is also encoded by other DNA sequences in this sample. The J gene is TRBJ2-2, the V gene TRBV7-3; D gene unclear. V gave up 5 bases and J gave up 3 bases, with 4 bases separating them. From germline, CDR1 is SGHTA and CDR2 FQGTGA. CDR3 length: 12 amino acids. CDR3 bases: TGTGCCAGCAGCCCCTACACCGGGGAGCTGTTTTTT. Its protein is CASSPYTGELFF.

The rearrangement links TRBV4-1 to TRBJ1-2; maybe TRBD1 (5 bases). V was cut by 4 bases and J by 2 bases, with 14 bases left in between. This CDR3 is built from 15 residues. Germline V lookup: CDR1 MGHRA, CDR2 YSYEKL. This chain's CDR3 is CASSRRQPGNYGYTF. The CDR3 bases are TGCGCCAGCAGCCGCCGACAGCCGGGCAACTATGGCTACACCTTC.